The 24 T cell receptor beta chains listed next were all sequenced from one sample in a study of T cell responses to AZD1222 COVID-19 vaccine. Some clones are missing from TCRdb's copy, which holds only in-frame ones; the method was immunoSEQ multiplex PCR. The sample includes 150,000 to 200,000 clones, around 94% seen only once; the top ten take over 0.7%. The sample in question was peripheral blood, obtained on day 0 of AZD1222 vaccination. The receptors were sampled from an adult in good health.

The V gene is TRBV18, the J gene TRBJ2-7; tentative D call: TRBD1 (6 bases). Looked up from germline, CDR1 is KGHSH and CDR2 is LQKENI. Trimming left V 3 bases short and J 5 bases short, with 11 bases between. CDR3 length: 13 amino acids. CDR3 in DNA: TGTGCCAGCTCACCGGCAGGGGCCCACGAGCAGTACTTC. Its translation is CASSPAGAHEQYF.

The genes are TRBV29-1 and TRBJ1-2; D perhaps matches TRBD1 (5 bases). The CDR3 covers 13 residues. The V end lost 3 bases, the J end lost 7 bases, and 15 bases lay between the germline ends. Germline CDR1 and CDR2: SQVTM and ANQGSEA. The CDR3 is CSVDEGLLGGYTF. CDR3 DNA: TGCAGCGTTGATGAGGGGTTGTTGGGTGGCTACACCTTC. The full variable domain, in which reference TRBV29-1 and TRBJ1-2 provide the parts outside the CDR3, is SAVISQKPSRDICQRGTSLTIQCQVDSQVTMMFWYRQQPGQSLTLIATANQGSEATYESGFVIDKFPISRPNLTFSTLTVSNMSPEDSSIYLCSVDEGLLGGYTFGSGTRLTVV.

The chain couples TRBV28 to TRBJ2-7; TRBD2 might be the D (5 bases). V was cut by 5 bases and J by 3 bases, with 14 bases left in between. Per germline, CDR1 MDHEN and CDR2 SYDVKM. There are 14 residues in the CDR3. CDR3 sequence: CASSASGILYEQYF. The CDR3 DNA is TGTGCCAGCAGTGCCTCCGGGATCCTCTACGAGCAGTACTTC.

The CDR3 sequence is CASSYGIRYEQYF. The CDR3 DNA sequence: TGTGCCAGCAGTTACGGGATTCGCTACGAGCAGTACTTC. J is TRBJ2-7 and V is TRBV6-2 or TRBV6-3; D is uncertain. This CDR3 spans 13 amino acids. In germline, CDR1 is MNHEY, CDR2 SVGEGT. V was cut by 2 bases and J by 3 bases, with 8 bases left in between.

The rearrangement joins TRBV27 to TRBJ2-7; TRBD1 matches at 12 bases. J was trimmed by 5 bases and V by 7 bases; bases with no gene match: 9. CDR3 length equals 15 residues. Germline V gives CDR1 MNHEY, CDR2 SMNVEV (reference sequence). CDR3 loop: CASTQTGQGAHEQYF. The CDR3 region has the DNA TGTGCCAGCACCCAAACGGGACAGGGGGCGCACGAGCAGTACTTC.

The chain has TRBV3-1 (or the pseudogene TRBV3-2) and TRBJ1-3, with D unresolved. The ends were cut back, 3 bases at V and 0 bases at J, with 12 bases in the middle. Germline V gene lookup returns CDR1 LGHDT and CDR2 YNNKEL (reference sequence). CDR3 length: 16 residues. The CDR3 here is CASSQEVWSSGNTIYF. The CDR3 coding sequence is TGTGCCAGCAGCCAGGAGGTTTGGAGCTCTGGAAACACCATATATTTT.

V usage is TRBV9 and J usage is TRBJ2-1; tentative D call: TRBD2 (7 bases). The germline gives CDR1 SGDLS, CDR2 YYNGEE. Trimming cost V 3 bases and J 6 bases, with 22 bases left between them. The CDR3 length is 17 residues. The CDR3 spells CASSAEGGNWLANEQFF. CDR3 sequence (DNA): TGTGCCAGCAGCGCGGAGGGGGGGAACTGGCTCGCCAATGAGCAGTTCTTC.

J is TRBJ1-2 and V is TRBV7-2; 9 positions match TRBD1. J lost 7 bases, V lost 4 bases, and 4 bases had no gene match. There are 13 residues in the CDR3. From germline, CDR1 is SGHTA and CDR2 FQGNSA. CDR3 bases: TGTGCCAGCAGCTCGGGACAGGGCGGTGGCTACACCTTC. It yields the protein CASSSGQGGGYTF.

The chain has TRBV28 and TRBJ2-5; D possibly corresponds to TRBD2 (6 bases). The CDR3 length is 15 residues. The V gene lost 2 bases and the J gene lost 4 bases, with 14 bases spanning the gap. Germline assignment: CDR1 MDHEN and CDR2 SYDVKM. The CDR3 DNA sequence: TGTGCCAGCAGTTTACCGGGGGAGAGAGGAGAGACCCAGTACTTC. Its protein is CASSLPGERGETQYF.

J is TRBJ2-1 and V is TRBV7-2; 10 bases are a match to TRBD2. Germline CDR1 SGHTA, CDR2 FQGNSA. This CDR3 has 17 amino acids. Trimming cost V 5 bases and J 4 bases; bases outside gene matches: 11. The CDR3, as DNA: TGTGCCAGCAGCGAACCGGGACTAGCGACCCTTTACAATGAGCAGTTCTTC. Its protein product is CASSEPGLATLYNEQFF.

The gene calls are TRBV5-1 and TRBJ2-3; D gene unclear. Germline loops: CDR1 SGHRS, CDR2 YFSETQ. With 1 base removed from V and 0 bases from J, the gap between germline ends came to 12 bases. CDR3 size: 16 residues. The DNA of the CDR3 is TGCGCCAGCAGCTTGTATACAGTCCCTAGCACAGATACGCAGTATTTT. Protein sequence: CASSLYTVPSTDTQYF.

The J gene is TRBJ1-4, the V gene TRBV19; D unclear. This CDR3 is 15 amino acids long. Trimming removed 3 bases from V and 7 bases from J, with 15 bases in between. Germline V lookup: CDR1 LNHDA, CDR2 SQIVND (reference sequence). CDR3: CASSILAGSGEKLFF. CDR3 nucleotide sequence: TGTGCCAGTAGTATTTTAGCTGGGAGTGGTGAAAAACTGTTTTTT.

This clone is a singleton in its sample. This chain connects TRBV12-3 or TRBV12-4 to TRBJ2-3; D is ambiguous. The germline V and J ends were trimmed by 8 bases and 6 bases, with 15 bases remaining between them. The CDR3 covers 13 residues. CDR3 DNA sequence: TGTGCCAGCGCCTCACAAGTGGGGGATACGCAGTATTTT. Its protein product is CASASQVGDTQYF.

This chain joins TRBV19 and TRBJ1-2; no clear D gene. Trimming removed 3 bases at V and 5 bases at J, with 16 bases between. CDR1 and CDR2 (germline): LNHDA, SQIVND (reference sequence). This CDR3 is built from 15 residues. CDR3 DNA: TGTGCCAGTAGTATTACGGCCGGTCTTTCGTATGGCTACACCTTC. This gives the protein CASSITAGLSYGYTF.

This clone was detected once. The rearrangement links TRBV6-1 to TRBJ1-4, with D maybe TRBD1 (5 bases). This CDR3 is built from 17 residues. V lost 3 bases to trimming and J lost 10 bases, with 24 bases between them. Germline V gene sequence: CDR1 MNHNS, CDR2 SASEGT. The CDR3: CASSDVGSGGGRRKLFF. In nucleotides, the CDR3 is TGTGCCAGCAGTGATGTGGGGTCTGGTGGGGGACGGCGAAAACTGTTTTTT.

DNA for the CDR3: TGTGCCTGGAGTGGAAAGGCGCAAGGAAACACCATATATTTT. Its protein product is CAWSGKAQGNTIYF. This chain uses TRBV30 with TRBJ1-3; D remains unclear. Trimming removed 1 base at V and 4 bases at J, with 11 bases between. CDR1 and CDR2 (germline): GTSNPN, SVGIG (reference sequence). CDR3 length: 14 amino acids.

This chain's CDR3 is CASSDPSAGNTEAFF. The CDR3, as DNA: TGTGCCAGCAGTGATCCATCGGCGGGGAACACTGAAGCTTTCTTT. The gene calls are TRBV2 and TRBJ1-1; D gene ambiguous. Trimming took 3 bases from V and 1 from J, leaving 12 bases between them. The CDR3 is 15 amino acids. Germline values: CDR1 SNHLY, CDR2 FYNNEI.

This chain connects TRBV28 to TRBJ1-2; tentative D call: TRBD1 (6 bases). The germline V gene has CDR1 MDHEN and CDR2 SYDVKM. The CDR3 has 14 amino acids. V lost 3 bases, J lost 7 bases, and 15 bases lay in between. DNA for the CDR3: TGTGCCAGCAGTTTCATCCAGGGGATGGGTGGCTACACCTTC. It encodes CASSFIQGMGGYTF.

The rearrangement uses TRBV6-2 or TRBV6-3 and TRBJ2-7; TRBD1 is a possible D gene (6 bases). This CDR3 contains 15 residues. Trimming removed 2 bases from V and 0 bases from J, with 11 bases in between. The germline CDR1 and CDR2 sequences are MNHEY and SVGEGT. CDR3 nucleotides: TGTGCCAGCAGTTACGGGTGGGGGCCCTCCTACGAGCAGTACTTC. This translates into CASSYGWGPSYEQYF.

V is TRBV6-1 and J is TRBJ1-2; 7 bases align to TRBD1. This CDR3 contains 15 residues. Per the germline V gene, CDR1 is MNHNS and CDR2 is SASEGT. The ends lost 0 bases at V and 4 bases at J; junction bases unmatched: 5. CDR3 residues: CASSEAGGQGYGYTF. CDR3 coding DNA: TGTGCCAGCAGTGAAGCAGGGGGCCAGGGCTATGGCTACACCTTC.

The count of this clone is one. The chain is built from TRBV7-9 and TRBJ1-2; the match to TRBD1 covers 7 bases. V lost 0 bases to trimming and J lost 7 bases; unmatched junction nucleotides: 8. Germline V CDR1 and CDR2: SEHNR, FQNEAQ (reference sequence). The CDR3 is 15 amino acids. The CDR3 sequence: CASSLALAGGFGYTF. CDR3 DNA: TGTGCCAGCAGCTTAGCGTTGGCAGGGGGGTTTGGCTACACCTTC.

This clone was seen once. The chain uses TRBV20-1 and TRBJ2-5; the D gene is possibly TRBD1 (5 bases). Looked up from germline, CDR1 is DFQATT and CDR2 is SNEGSKA (reference sequence). The CDR3 contains 13 residues. V was cut by 3 bases and J by 7 bases, with 15 bases left in between. The CDR3 nucleotides read TGCAGTGCTAGTAAACAGGTGGTTGGGACCCAGTACTTC. Protein: CSASKQVVGTQYF.

The table lists this clone with a few counts. The V call is TRBV24-1, the J call TRBJ2-3; D possibly corresponds to TRBD2 (6 bases). The germline V gene has CDR1 KGHDR and CDR2 SFDVKD. The CDR3 runs to 16 residues. V shed 0 bases and J shed 0 bases, with 9 bases lying between them. In nucleotides, the CDR3 is TGTGCCACCAGTGATTTGACGGGAGCAAGCACAGATACGCAGTATTTT. Residues: CATSDLTGASTDTQYF.

The rearrangement uses TRBV29-1 and TRBJ2-7; D remains unclear. CDR3 length: 14 residues. The ends were cut back, 1 base at V and 2 bases at J, with 12 bases in the middle. The germline gives CDR1 SQVTM, CDR2 ANQGSEA. In DNA form, the CDR3 reads TGCAGCGTTGAAGGCACTAATAACCCCTACGAGCAGTACTTC. The encoded protein is CSVEGTNNPYEQYF.